This TCR beta chain is from a study of blood T cell repertoires in COVID-19. Study context: The United States, Italy and Spain provided the acute and convalescent COVID-19 samples. The analysed material was cDNA or gDNA that came from T cells, B-cell-depleted T cells, or PBMCs.

Authors' data handling: Estimation of nucleated cell counts was performed using reference gene primer amplification. The data were produced by immunoSEQ multiplex PCR, yet TCRdb's version contains in-frame clones alone and is incomplete. D and trimming were read from the DNA, whereas the V and J calls and clone size are those reported in that table. The table records about 200,000 clones, roughly 89% of them present only once. V was clipped by 7 bases and J by 5 bases, with 17 bases between them. This CDR3 region has 14 residues. From germline, CDR1 is SGHAT and CDR2 FQNNGV. The clonotype comes from a man aged 25 to 45 who had recovered from COVID-19. The chain combines TRBV11-2 with TRBJ1-1; D perhaps matches TRBD1 (5 bases). The sample was peripheral blood. The CDR3 bases are TGTGCCAGCAACCCCCTCTCGGGGGGGACTGAAGCTTTCTTT. This codes for CASNPLSGGTEAFF.